The text below deals with one TCR beta chain. What it binds is not known. The data were obtained in a study of vaccination effects on CD4 cells after COVID-19. Viral peptide pools were used in the ViraFEST assay to expand antigen-specific CD4+ T cells, and sequencing came afterward. On day 10 of culture, CD4+ T cells were separated out. The vaccine given was either BNT162b2 or mRNA-1273, in two doses. The vaccine recipients had no prior SARS-CoV-2 infection, with negative nucleocapsid antibodies. Unmatched junction bases numbered 6, after V lost 1 base and J lost 2 bases. The CDR3 consists of 16 residues. Germline-derived CDR1 and CDR2 are SGHTA and FQGTGA. Clones were read by immunoSEQ multiplex PCR, and TCRdb kept only the in-frame ones, dropping some. The table records tens of thousands of clones, around 80% of them present only once.

The chain uses TRBV7-3 and TRBJ2-3, with 7 bases lining up with TRBD2. The material sequenced was CD4+ T cells from PBMCs cultured with HCoV-NL63 spike peptides, taken after COVID-19 vaccination. The clonotype originates from a human donor who received a COVID-19 vaccine. Some clones in this sample may be carry-over from other donors' samples. In nucleotides, the CDR3 is TGTGCCAGCAGCTTAAGGGGGGGGACCGACACAGATACGCAGTATTTT. As protein: CASSLRGGTDTDTQYF. Variable domain in full (rest from reference TRBV7-3 and TRBJ2-3): GAGVSQTPSNKVTEKGKYVELRCDPISGHTALYWYRQSLGQGPEFLIYFQGTGAADDSGLPNDRFFAVRPEGSVSTLKIQRTERGDSAVYLCASSLRGGTDTDTQYFGPGTRLTVL.